The 18 T cell receptor beta chains reported below all come from one sample, sequenced in a study of control samples from healthy donors and cancer patients (TCRdb year 2020). Libraries were made using the immunoSEQ multiplex PCR assay. The immuneACCESS repertoire file appears here via TCRdb, limited to in-frame rearrangements. These files lack a portion of the clones; in checked studies, under half of the deficit traces to unresolved V genes, and the cause of the others is not known. A total of roughly 170,000 clones appear in this sample, 91% of them only once. The ten biggest clones cover approximately 2% of the sample. Material: blood. The source of these receptors is a woman aged 40 to 50 in good health.

This sequence joins TRBV12-3 or TRBV12-4 and TRBJ2-1, with 7 bases matching TRBD2. The CDR3 is made up of 13 amino acids. The ends lost 6 bases at V and 5 bases at J; junction bases unmatched: 4. The DNA of the CDR3 is TGTGCCAGCAGCCGTGGGGGGGACAATGAGCAGTTCTTC. Its protein is CASSRGGDNEQFF.

This clone was detected only a few times. The V gene is TRBV5-1, the J gene TRBJ2-7, with a possible D match to TRBD2 (6 bases). The CDR3 is 16 residues long. Looked up from germline, CDR1 is SGHRS and CDR2 is YFSETQ. The V and J ends lost 2 bases and 0 bases respectively, with 15 bases between them. CDR3 region: CASSLILLADSYEQYF. DNA for the CDR3: TGCGCCAGCAGCTTAATATTACTAGCAGACTCCTACGAGCAGTACTTC.

Details on this clone: The identical CDR3 is also encoded by other nucleotide sequences in the sample. V and J are TRBV6-5 and TRBJ1-4, with 9 bases matching TRBD1. V was clipped by 4 bases and J by 6 bases; unmatched bases: 3. CDR3 length: 14 residues. CDR1 and CDR2 from the germline V gene are MNHEY and SVGAGI. The CDR3 loop is CASSSGQGHEKLFF. CDR3 in DNA: TGTGCCAGCAGTTCGGGACAGGGACATGAAAAACTGTTTTTT.

Only a few counts were recorded for this clone. The chain carries TRBV5-4 and TRBJ2-5, with 12 bases identical to TRBD2. With V trimmed by 4 bases and J by 1 base, 17 bases remained unmatched. CDR1 and CDR2 (germline): SGHNT, YYREEE (reference sequence). CDR3 length: 20 residues. CDR3 residues: CASSRAWTSGAIPFQETQYF. The CDR3 DNA follows: TGTGCCAGCAGCCGAGCTTGGACTAGCGGGGCCATACCATTCCAAGAGACCCAGTACTTC.

This rearrangement joins TRBV10-2 to TRBJ2-7; unclear D gene. Trimming pared 3 bases from V and 4 bases from J, leaving 4 bases between. Germline V lookup: CDR1 WSHSY, CDR2 SAAADI. This CDR3 region has 11 residues. The CDR3 loop is CASSDLYEQYF. CDR3 nucleotides: TGCGCCAGCAGTGACTTGTACGAGCAGTACTTC.

This chain connects TRBV18 to TRBJ2-7, with TRBD1 matching over 7 bases. Germline V gene lookup returns CDR1 KGHSH and CDR2 LQKENI. V was pared by 6 bases and J by 5 bases, with 10 bases of the junction left unmatched. The CDR3 runs 14 residues. The CDR3 DNA reads TGTGCCAGCTCCCAACAGGGGACGGCGGACGAGCAGTACTTC. Translating gives CASSQQGTADEQYF.

The chain links TRBV5-6 to TRBJ2-5, with TRBD1 identical over 7 bases. V was pared by 0 bases and J by 1 base, with 3 bases of the junction left unmatched. This CDR3 comprises 15 residues. The V gene's germline CDR1 is SGHDT and CDR2 YYEEEE. The DNA for the CDR3 is TGTGCCAGCAGCTTGGGCAGGGGGATCCAAGAGACCCAGTACTTC. This gives the protein CASSLGRGIQETQYF.

The V gene is TRBV5-6, the J gene TRBJ1-1, with D unresolved. The CDR3 length is 13 residues. Germline lookup yields CDR1 SGHDT and CDR2 YYEEEE. The V end was cut by 0 bases, the J end by 7 bases, with 10 bases between. The CDR3, as DNA: TGTGCCAGCAGCTTGGCGGGAATCGGTGAAGCTTTCTTT. Translating gives CASSLAGIGEAFF.

The gene calls are TRBV12-5 and TRBJ2-5; the match to TRBD2 covers 11 bases. After removal of 5 bases from V and 5 bases from J, the junction contained 7 bases not matched to a gene. The germline V gene has CDR1 LGHNT and CDR2 FRNRAP. This CDR3 comprises 15 residues. The CDR3 DNA reads TGTGCTAGTGGTGTTAGCGGGGGGGCCGGTGAGACCCAGTACTTC. Translation: CASGVSGGAGETQYF.

This chain links TRBV5-4 with TRBJ1-4; tentative D call: TRBD1 (5 bases). The V gene lost 4 bases and the J gene lost 4 bases, with 11 bases spanning the gap. The CDR3 contains 14 residues. The V gene's germline CDR1 is SGHNT and CDR2 YYREEE (reference sequence). As DNA, the CDR3 is TGTGCCAGCAGCCCCAGGGCTGGTAATGAAAAACTGTTTTTT. Residues: CASSPRAGNEKLFF.

CDR3 nucleotides: TGTGCCAGCAGCCTATGGGGTCTGGGGGCCGGGGAGCTGTTTTTT. As protein: CASSLWGLGAGELFF. The V gene is TRBV4-2, the J gene TRBJ2-2; D possibly uses TRBD1 or TRBD2 (5 bases each). Germline CDR1 reads LGHNA; CDR2 reads YNFKEQ. CDR3 length: 15 amino acids. With 4 bases removed from V and 6 bases from J, the gap between germline ends came to 15 bases.

This rearrangement joins TRBV4-1 to TRBJ2-3; 10 nucleotides match TRBD2. Germline-derived CDR1 and CDR2 are MGHRA and YSYEKL. This CDR3 contains 17 residues. The junction had 6 bases not matched to a gene; V was cut back by 1 base and J by 2 bases. CDR3 residues: CASSQVVSGGTTDTQYF. CDR3 nucleotides: TGCGCCAGCAGCCAAGTTGTTAGCGGGGGGACCACAGATACGCAGTATTTT.

The chain carries TRBV5-5 and TRBJ2-5; 7 bases align to TRBD1. CDR1 is SGHKS and CDR2 is YYEKEE in the germline V gene (reference sequence). The CDR3 is 15 residues long. V gave up 4 bases and J gave up 2 bases; unmatched junction bases: 8. CDR3 sequence (DNA): TGTGCCAGCAGCATCTTAGGGACAGATCAAGAGACCCAGTACTTC. Its translation: CASSILGTDQETQYF. Complete variable domain (other parts from reference TRBV5-5 and TRBJ2-5): DAGVTQSPTHLIKTRGQQVTLRCSPISGHKSVSWYQQVLGQGPQFIFQYYEKEERGRGNFPDRFSARQFPNYSSELNVNALLLGDSALYLCASSILGTDQETQYFGPGTRLLVL.

The gene calls are TRBV10-1 and TRBJ2-7; no firm D call. The V end lost 2 bases, the J end lost 2 bases, and 16 bases lay between the germline ends. CDR1 and CDR2 (germline): WNHNN, SYGVQD (reference sequence). The CDR3 length is 16 residues. This CDR3 reads CASSETFPKSAYEQYF. The CDR3 bases are TGCGCCAGCAGTGAGACTTTTCCCAAGAGCGCCTACGAGCAGTACTTC.

J is TRBJ2-1 and V is TRBV7-2; D possibly corresponds to TRBD2 (5 bases). Per the germline V gene, CDR1 is SGHTA and CDR2 is FQGNSA. Trimming took off 8 bases at V and 10 bases at J, with 27 bases between the two ends. The CDR3 sequence is 16 residues long. The CDR3, as DNA: TGTGCCAGCGACAAAATCATTGGCGGGCCGGGGTGGGAGCAGTTCTTC. Residues: CASDKIIGGPGWEQFF. Using reference TRBV7-2 and TRBJ2-1 for the parts outside the CDR3, the full variable domain is GAGVSQSPSNKVTEKGKDVELRCDPISGHTALYWYRQSLGQGLEFLIYFQGNSAPDKSGLPSDRFSAERTGGSVSTLTIQRTQQEDSAVYLCASDKIIGGPGWEQFFGPGTRLTVL.

The chain employs TRBV2 and TRBJ2-7, with 7 bases fitting TRBD1. From germline, CDR1 is SNHLY and CDR2 FYNNEI. This CDR3 has 12 amino acids. V shed 8 bases, J shed 2 bases, and the junction held 3 bases outside the gene matches. CDR3 DNA: TGTGCCAGCGGGGACAGAACCTACGAGCAGTACTTC. It codes for CASGDRTYEQYF.

This sequence joins TRBV2 and TRBJ2-7; 10 positions agree with TRBD1. The CDR3 runs to 14 residues. Germline V gene data show CDR1 as SNHLY and CDR2 as FYNNEI. J lost 5 bases, V lost 4 bases, and 5 bases had no gene match. The DNA for the CDR3 is TGTGCCAGCAGTGGCCGGGACAGGGGCAACGAGCAGTACTTC. Residues: CASSGRDRGNEQYF.

V and J are TRBV2 and TRBJ2-7; the D is unclear. This CDR3 is 11 amino acids long. The germline V gene encodes CDR1 SNHLY and CDR2 FYNNEI. V lost 1 base and J 7 bases, leaving 5 bases between the germline ends. The CDR3: CASSEEGEQYF. In nucleotides, the CDR3 is TGTGCCAGCAGTGAAGAAGGGGAGCAGTACTTC.